The rows below give T cell receptor beta chains drawn from one sample of a study of control samples from healthy donors and cancer patients. TCRdb's table, derived via immunoSEQ multiplex PCR, lists solely in-frame clones and lacks some. The sample contains around 140,000 clones, 91% of which appear only once. Sequencing was carried out using blood. The receptors were sampled from a man aged 25 to 40 in good health. CDR3s include the opening cysteine and the closing phenylalanine or tryptophan. D genes are given only for firm matches. The size of a clone is reported for some rows only, either as once, few or many, or as a class for expanded clones.

V	J	size	D	DNA	CDR3
TRBV28	TRBJ1-1	-	TRBD1	TGTGCCAGCAGTCGCCCTTCCGGGACAGGGGTGGGGATGAACACTGAAGCTTTCTTT	CASSRPSGTGVGMNTEAFF
TRBV19	TRBJ1-5	-	-	TGTGCCAGTAGTAGGGTCCTCAATCAGCCCCAGCATTTT	CASSRVLNQPQHF
TRBV18	TRBJ2-1	-	-	TGTGCCAGCTCACCCGAACCCGACAATGAGCAGTTCTTC	CASSPEPDNEQFF
TRBV19	TRBJ2-3	-	-	TGTGCCAGTAGTATGGTGGGGCGCGGCACAGATACGCAGTATTTT	CASSMVGRGTDTQYF
TRBV5-3	TRBJ1-2	-	TRBD1	TGTGCCAGAAGCCCAAGACAGGGGGGTAGGGGCTACACCTTC	CARSPRQGGRGYTF
TRBV5-1	TRBJ2-1	-	TRBD2	TGCGCCAGCACTCCAGCGGGGGGTGGTGAGCAGTTCTTC	CASTPAGGGEQFF
TRBV7-9	TRBJ2-1	-	TRBD2	TGTGCCAGCAGCTTAGCCCTAGGCGGGGGCAATGAGCAGTTCTTC	CASSLALGGGNEQFF
TRBV30	TRBJ1-1	once	-	TGTGCCTGGAGTGTTGGGCACTTGAACACTGAAGCTTTCTTT	CAWSVGHLNTEAFF
TRBV2	TRBJ1-2	-	-	TGTGCCAGCAGCGATAAACTAGTAATCTATGGCTACACCTTC	CASSDKLVIYGYTF
TRBV10-3	TRBJ2-7	-	-	TGTGCCATCAGTGAGTCTGGTTACGAGCAGTACTTC	CAISESGYEQYF
TRBV14	TRBJ1-1	-	-	TGTGCCAGCAGCCCTACAGGGAACACTGAAGCTTTCTTT	CASSPTGNTEAFF
TRBV28	TRBJ1-2	-	-	TGTGCCAGCAGTACGACCGGGACGGAGTATGGCTACACCTTC	CASSTTGTEYGYTF
TRBV7-6	TRBJ2-2	-	TRBD1	TGTGCCAGCAGCTCGGACAGGGGAAACACCGGGGAGCTGTTTTTT	CASSSDRGNTGELFF
TRBV5-1	TRBJ2-1	-	TRBD2	TGCGCCAGCAGCTTGGTTAGCGGGGGGTACAATGAGCAGTTCTTC	CASSLVSGGYNEQFF
TRBV6-5	TRBJ1-2	-	-	TGTGCCAGCAGTTACTCATGGGGGGACACCTATGGCTACACCTTC	CASSYSWGDTYGYTF
TRBV27	TRBJ2-1	-	TRBD1	TGTGCCAGCAGTTCGCGACAGGGGGGCTACAATGAGCAGTTCTTC	CASSSRQGGYNEQFF
TRBV28	TRBJ2-7	-	TRBD2	TGTGCCAGCAGCCCACTCCCCGGGGGGGACCACTACGAGCAGTACTTC	CASSPLPGGDHYEQYF
TRBV28	TRBJ1-5	-	TRBD1	TGTGCCAGCAGTCCACTGGACAGGGATCAGCCCCAGCATTTT	CASSPLDRDQPQHF
TRBV15	TRBJ1-4	once	TRBD1	TGTGCCACCAGGGGACAGGGTATCCGTGAAAAACTGTTTTTT	CATRGQGIREKLFF
TRBV6-2/TRBV6-3	TRBJ1-3	-	-	TGTGCCAGCAGTTATTGGAGGGCTGGAAACACCATATATTTT	CASSYWRAGNTIYF
TRBV28	TRBJ2-2	-	TRBD1	TGTGCCAGCAGTTTGCAGGCAGGGGGTTTCGCCGGGGAGCTGTTTTTT	CASSLQAGGFAGELFF
TRBV6-5	TRBJ1-2	-	-	TGTGCCAGCAAATCAGGGGATGGCTACACCTTC	CASKSGDGYTF
TRBV2	TRBJ1-4	once	-	TGTGCCAGCACCCAACAGGGACCAACTAATGAAAAACTGTTTTTT	CASTQQGPTNEKLFF
TRBV5-5	TRBJ2-2	-	TRBD1	TGTGCCAGCAGTTTCAGGGGGTCGAACACCGGGGAGCTGTTTTTT	CASSFRGSNTGELFF
TRBV7-2	TRBJ2-7	-	-	TGTGCCAGCAGCTTTAGGGGGACCTCCTACGAGCAGTACTTC	CASSFRGTSYEQYF
TRBV19	TRBJ2-2	-	TRBD1	TGTGCCAGTAGTATCCGGGGACAGTTGAACACCGGGGAGCTGTTTTTT	CASSIRGQLNTGELFF
TRBV7-7	TRBJ2-1	-	TRBD1	TGTGCCAGCAGCATCGAACAGGGGAATGAGCAGTTCTTC	CASSIEQGNEQFF
TRBV19	TRBJ2-3	once	-	TGTGCCAGTAGTATTATGGGGACTAGCACAGATACGCAGTATTTT	CASSIMGTSTDTQYF
TRBV9	TRBJ2-3	-	TRBD2	TGTGCCAGCAGCGTAGTCGGGTCAGGAGGCGGGGGAGAATCAGATACGCAGTATTTT	CASSVVGSGGGGESDTQYF
TRBV15	TRBJ1-4	-	-	TGTGCCACCAGCAGAGATCTGACGGAAAAACTGTTTTTT	CATSRDLTEKLFF
TRBV15	TRBJ2-7	-	TRBD1	TGTGCCACCAGCAGAGGGACAGGGGGCGCTTCCCACGAGCAGTACTTC	CATSRGTGGASHEQYF
TRBV14	TRBJ1-3	once	-	TGTGCCAGCAGCTTAAACGTGGTTTACTCTGGAAACACCATATATTTT	CASSLNVVYSGNTIYF
TRBV7-9	TRBJ1-2	-	-	TGTGCCAGCAGCTTCTCGTCGACATCTAACTATGGCTACACCTTC	CASSFSSTSNYGYTF
TRBV5-6	TRBJ1-2	once	-	TGTGCCAGCAGCTCTCGAGGGGGGCCTATAAAGGGAGGCTACACCTTC	CASSSRGGPIKGGYTF
TRBV6-1	TRBJ1-5	few	-	TGTGCCAGCAGTGAAGACGGGAGGGGGAAAGACAATCAGCCCCAGCATTTT	CASSEDGRGKDNQPQHF
TRBV5-1	TRBJ2-7	-	TRBD1	TGCGCCAGCAGCTCCGCCACCGGGACAGGGGCTCGCGAGCAGTACTTC	CASSSATGTGAREQYF
TRBV11-2	TRBJ2-2	-	TRBD1	TGTGCCAGCAGCTTATGGATAGGGGACAGGGGGTTCGGCACCGGGGAGCTGTTTTTT	CASSLWIGDRGFGTGELFF
TRBV14	TRBJ1-6	-	-	TGTGCCAGCAGCCCCGAGCAGGGCTACAATTCACCCCTCCACTTT	CASSPEQGYNSPLHF
TRBV10-1	TRBJ2-7	-	-	TGCGCCAGCAGTGAGTCGATAGGGCCCTACGAGCAGTACTTC	CASSESIGPYEQYF
TRBV21-1	TRBJ2-3	-	-	TGTGCCAGCAGCATAAACCCCTTGGCGAGGACGGAGCGGAAGGGGACGCAGTATTTT	CASSINPLARTERKGTQYF
TRBV6-1	TRBJ1-1	-	TRBD1	TGTGCCAGCAGTGAACAGGGGGAAAAGACTGAAGCTTTCTTT	CASSEQGEKTEAFF
TRBV11-3	TRBJ2-7	-	TRBD1	TGTGCCAGCAGCTCCCGGACAGGGGGCGGGGACGAGCAGTACTTC	CASSSRTGGGDEQYF
TRBV1	TRBJ2-3	-	-	TGCACCAGCAGCCCCCGGACTAGCGGGGGGGACACAGATACGCAGTATTTT	CTSSPRTSGGDTDTQYF
TRBV19	TRBJ2-1	-	-	TGTGCCAGTAGTATGGGGTGGGATGAGCAGTTCTTC	CASSMGWDEQFF
TRBV13	TRBJ2-3	-	-	TGTGCCAGCAGCTTAGAGGCTACGCAGTATTTT	CASSLEATQYF
TRBV5-5	TRBJ2-1	-	-	TGTGCCAGCAGCTTGGGTAACAATGAGCAGTTCTTC	CASSLGNNEQFF
TRBV4-1	TRBJ2-1	-	TRBD2	TGCGCCAGCAGCCAGACTAGCGGGGGGGCCAATGAGCAGTTCTTC	CASSQTSGGANEQFF
TRBV29-1	TRBJ2-7	-	-	TGCAGCGTTGAAGATCTCGGGGCCTACGAGCAGTACTTC	CSVEDLGAYEQYF
TRBV9	TRBJ1-6	-	TRBD1	TGTGCCAGCAGCGTAGAGGGGGCTGGCAATTCACCCCTCCACTTT	CASSVEGAGNSPLHF
TRBV11-2	TRBJ1-3	-	-	TGTGCCAGCAGCTTAGGGCCGGCAGGTGCTGGAAACACCATATATTTT	CASSLGPAGAGNTIYF
TRBV28	TRBJ2-4	-	-	TGTGCCAGCAGTCTCTGGTCATCTCGGGCAGACATTCAGTACTTC	CASSLWSSRADIQYF
TRBV19	TRBJ1-4	-	-	TGTGCCAGTAGTTTGGGGAGTAGTAATGAAAAACTGTTTTTT	CASSLGSSNEKLFF
TRBV7-9	TRBJ1-6	-	-	TGTGCCAGCAACTCAGAAGGGGGATTTAATTCACCCCTCCACTTT	CASNSEGGFNSPLHF
TRBV2	TRBJ2-3	-	TRBD2	TGTGCCAGCAGTGCTAGCGGGGCCTTCACAGATACGCAGTATTTT	CASSASGAFTDTQYF
TRBV5-6	TRBJ1-6	once	-	TGTGCCAGCAGCTCCATCAGGCGGGAAGAATGGGCACCCCTCCACTTT	CASSSIRREEWAPLHF
TRBV6-5	TRBJ2-7	-	TRBD2	TGTGCCAGCAGTTCCCGGACTAGCGGGGGGGCCGAAATGGACTTC	CASSSRTSGGAEMDF
TRBV5-1	TRBJ1-6	-	TRBD1	TGCGCCAGCAGCTTCGGACAGGGGATTAATTCACCCCTCCACTTT	CASSFGQGINSPLHF
TRBV7-9	TRBJ2-7	-	-	TGTGCCAGCAGCCCCCTTGGCGGCTACGAGCAGTACTTC	CASSPLGGYEQYF
TRBV7-3	TRBJ1-5	once	TRBD1	TGTGCCAGCAGCTTACGGGACAGTCTTTATAGCAATCAGCCCCAGCATTTT	CASSLRDSLYSNQPQHF